This record looks at one TCR beta chain sequence and its context. Its antigen remains unknown. The source of the sample is a study of Tregs in tolerant kidney transplant recipients. The assay was immunoSEQ multiplex PCR, and TCRdb's table has in-frame clones only and misses some. This sample carries tens of thousands of clones, over 75% of them seen once, and the ten largest clones take 3.8%. Germline V gene lookup returns CDR1 GTSNPN and CDR2 SVGIG (reference sequence). This CDR3 contains 15 residues. Trimming took 0 bases from V and 6 from J; bases not matched to a gene: 9. General observations from the study: Tregs expanded with activated donor B cells seemed most donor-specific.

The nonmyeloablative bone marrow transplants came from related graft donors, with transient mixed chimerism. Sequences were derived from CD4+ T cells from blood (PBMCs), sampled 6 months after the transplant. V is TRBV30 and J is TRBJ1-2; 8 nucleotides match TRBD1. The sequence derives from a human patient who received a combined kidney and bone marrow transplant. The T cells may partly be graft donor cells. DNA for the CDR3: TGTGCCTGGAGTGTAGGTGCAGGGGGCGCGAATGGCTACACCTTC. It specifies CAWSVGAGGANGYTF.